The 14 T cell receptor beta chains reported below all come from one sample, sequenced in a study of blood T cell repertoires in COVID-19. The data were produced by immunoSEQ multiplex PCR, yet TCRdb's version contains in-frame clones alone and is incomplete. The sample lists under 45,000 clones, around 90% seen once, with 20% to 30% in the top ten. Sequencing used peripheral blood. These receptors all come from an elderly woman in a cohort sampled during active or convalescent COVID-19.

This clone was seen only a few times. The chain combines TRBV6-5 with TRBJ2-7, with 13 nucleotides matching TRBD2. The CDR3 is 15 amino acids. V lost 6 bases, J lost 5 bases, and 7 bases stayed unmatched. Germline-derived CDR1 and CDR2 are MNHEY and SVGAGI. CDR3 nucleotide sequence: TGTGCCAGCAGCGAGACTAGCGGGAGGTTTAACGAGCAGTACTTC. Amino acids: CASSETSGRFNEQYF.

The CDR3 nucleotides are TGTGCCAGCTCACCGGTCGGGAGCTATTCCCAAGAGACCCAGTACTTC. Protein product: CASSPVGSYSQETQYF. The chain has TRBV18 and TRBJ2-5, with D possibly matching TRBD2 (6 bases). The V end was cut by 3 bases, the J end by 1 base, with 15 bases between. Germline V lookup: CDR1 KGHSH, CDR2 LQKENI. The CDR3 covers 16 residues.

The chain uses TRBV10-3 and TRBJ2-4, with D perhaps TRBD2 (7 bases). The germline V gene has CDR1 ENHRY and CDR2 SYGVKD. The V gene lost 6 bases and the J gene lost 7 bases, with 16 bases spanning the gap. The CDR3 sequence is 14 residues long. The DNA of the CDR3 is TGTGCCATCAGGGGGGGCGGGAGTGATAACATTCAGTACTTC. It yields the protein CAIRGGGSDNIQYF.

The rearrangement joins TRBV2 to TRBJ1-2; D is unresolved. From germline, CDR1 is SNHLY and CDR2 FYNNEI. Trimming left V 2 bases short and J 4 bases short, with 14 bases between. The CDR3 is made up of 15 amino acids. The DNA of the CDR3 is TGTGCCAGCAGTGAACCCTCGGGAGCCCTCTATGGCTACACCTTC. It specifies CASSEPSGALYGYTF.

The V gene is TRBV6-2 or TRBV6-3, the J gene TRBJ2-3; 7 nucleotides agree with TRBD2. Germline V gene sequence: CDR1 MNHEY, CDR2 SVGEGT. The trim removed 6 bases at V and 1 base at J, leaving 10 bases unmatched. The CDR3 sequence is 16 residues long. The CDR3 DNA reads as TGTGCCAGCAGCTCCCGACCGGCGGGGGGCACAGATACGCAGTATTTT. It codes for CASSSRPAGGTDTQYF.

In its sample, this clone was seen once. The CDR3 DNA reads TGTGCCAGCAGTGGAGGGGGGGCAAACCAGCCCCAGCATTTT. Its translation is CASSGGGANQPQHF. This chain joins TRBV2 and TRBJ1-5; D possibly corresponds to TRBD1 (6 bases). Trimming took 4 bases from V and 7 from J, leaving 14 bases between them. The CDR3 runs 14 residues. CDR1 and CDR2 from the germline V gene are SNHLY and FYNNEI.

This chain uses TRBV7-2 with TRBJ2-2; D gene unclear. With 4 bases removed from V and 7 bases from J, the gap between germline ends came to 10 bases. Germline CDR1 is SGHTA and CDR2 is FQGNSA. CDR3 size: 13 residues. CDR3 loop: CASSSWPRGELFF. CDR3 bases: TGTGCCAGCAGCTCCTGGCCCCGCGGGGAGCTGTTTTTT. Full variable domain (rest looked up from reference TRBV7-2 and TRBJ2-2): GAGVSQSPSNKVTEKGKDVELRCDPISGHTALYWYRQSLGQGLEFLIYFQGNSAPDKSGLPSDRFSAERTGGSVSTLTIQRTQQEDSAVYLCASSSWPRGELFFGEGSRLTVL.

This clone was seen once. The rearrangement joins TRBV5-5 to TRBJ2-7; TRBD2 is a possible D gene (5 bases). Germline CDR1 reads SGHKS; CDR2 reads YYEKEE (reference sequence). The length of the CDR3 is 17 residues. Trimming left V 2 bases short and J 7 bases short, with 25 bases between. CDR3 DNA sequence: TGTGCCAGCAGCTTATTGGCCGGGGTCGGGCGCGCGGCGGAGCAGTACTTC. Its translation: CASSLLAGVGRAAEQYF.

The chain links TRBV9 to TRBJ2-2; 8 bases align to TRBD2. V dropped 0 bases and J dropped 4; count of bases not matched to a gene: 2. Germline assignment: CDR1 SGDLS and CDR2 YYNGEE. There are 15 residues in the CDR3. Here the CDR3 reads CASSVGLASTGELFF. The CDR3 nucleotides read TGTGCCAGCAGCGTAGGACTAGCGAGCACCGGGGAGCTGTTTTTT.

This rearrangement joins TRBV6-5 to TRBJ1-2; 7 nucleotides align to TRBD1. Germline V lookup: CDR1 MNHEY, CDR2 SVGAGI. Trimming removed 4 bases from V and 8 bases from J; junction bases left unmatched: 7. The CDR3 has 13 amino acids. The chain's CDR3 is CASSSNGQVGYTF. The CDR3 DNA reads TGTGCCAGCAGTTCGAATGGACAGGTCGGCTACACCTTC.

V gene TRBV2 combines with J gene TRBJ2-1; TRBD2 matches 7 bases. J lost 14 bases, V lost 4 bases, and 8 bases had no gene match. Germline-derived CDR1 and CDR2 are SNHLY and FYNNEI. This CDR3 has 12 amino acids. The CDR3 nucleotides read TGTGCCAGCAGTGCCTCCGGTGCGGGGGAGTTCTTC. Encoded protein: CASSASGAGEFF.

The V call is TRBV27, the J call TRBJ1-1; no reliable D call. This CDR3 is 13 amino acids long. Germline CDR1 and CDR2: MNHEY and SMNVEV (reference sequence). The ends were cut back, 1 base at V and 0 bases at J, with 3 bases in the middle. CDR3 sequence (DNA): TGTGCCAGCAGTTTATATATGAACACTGAAGCTTTCTTT. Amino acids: CASSLYMNTEAFF.

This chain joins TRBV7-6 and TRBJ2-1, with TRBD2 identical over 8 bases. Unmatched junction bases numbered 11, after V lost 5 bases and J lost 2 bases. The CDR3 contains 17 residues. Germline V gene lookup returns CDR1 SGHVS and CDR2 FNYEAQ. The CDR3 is CASSPLISGSAYNEQFF. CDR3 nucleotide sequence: TGTGCCAGCAGCCCTTTAATCAGCGGGAGTGCCTACAATGAGCAGTTCTTC.

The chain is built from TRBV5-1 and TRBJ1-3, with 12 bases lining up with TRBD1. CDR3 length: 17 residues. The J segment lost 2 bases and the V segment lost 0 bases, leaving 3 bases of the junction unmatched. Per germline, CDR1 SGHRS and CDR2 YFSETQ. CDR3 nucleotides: TGCGCCAGCAGCTTGGCTGGGACAGGGGGCGCTGGAAACACCATATATTTT. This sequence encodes CASSLAGTGGAGNTIYF.